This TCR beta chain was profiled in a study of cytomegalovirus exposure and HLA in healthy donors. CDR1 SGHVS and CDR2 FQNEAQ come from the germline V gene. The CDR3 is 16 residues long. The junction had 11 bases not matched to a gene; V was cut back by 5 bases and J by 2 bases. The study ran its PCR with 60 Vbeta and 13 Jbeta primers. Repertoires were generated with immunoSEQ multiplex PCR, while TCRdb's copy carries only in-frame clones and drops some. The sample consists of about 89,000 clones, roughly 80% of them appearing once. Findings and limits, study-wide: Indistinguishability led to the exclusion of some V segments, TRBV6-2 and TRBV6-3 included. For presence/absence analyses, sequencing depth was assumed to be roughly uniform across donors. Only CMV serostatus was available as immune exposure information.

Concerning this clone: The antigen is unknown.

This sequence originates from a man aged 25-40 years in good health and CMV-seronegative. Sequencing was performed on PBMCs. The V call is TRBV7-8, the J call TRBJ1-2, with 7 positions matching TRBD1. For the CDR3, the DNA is TGTGCCAGCAGCCTCAGGGGGAGAGGGATCAACTATGGCTACACCTTC. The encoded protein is CASSLRGRGINYGYTF.